Each of the 23 T cell receptor beta chains below was sequenced from the same sample in a study of CD8 T cells in ankylosing spondylitis. Overall study results and limits: Characteristic of ankylosing spondylitis blood, it appeared, was a TCR beta motif comprising 7 to 9 highly homologous variants.

What these receptors recognize is not known. Each CDR3 protein is one row after TCRdb ran MiXCR on the 5' RACE reads. The sample includes over 450,000 distinct CDR3 sequences, more than 9.5% of them seen just once. The sample consisted of blood, either unsorted or a sorted T cell fraction (not recorded which). The receptors were gathered from a male donor with ankylosing spondylitis.

This clonotype has a count of ten or more. The chain uses TRBV12-5 and TRBJ2-2; 9 bases are shared with TRBD1. The V and J ends lost 0 bases and 4 bases, in that order; junction bases with no gene match: 3. The CDR3 has 16 amino acids. Germline CDR1 and CDR2: LGHNT and FRNRAP. The CDR3 sequence: CASGLVGQGPTGELFF. CDR3 nucleotide sequence: TGTGCTAGTGGTTTGGTAGGACAGGGGCCCACCGGGGAGCTGTTTTTT.

This clonotype showed up just a few times. The rearrangement links TRBV25-1 to TRBJ2-7; possibly TRBD2 for D (6 bases). Per germline, CDR1 MGHDK and CDR2 SYGVNS. V was cut by 1 base and J by 2 bases, with 12 bases left in between. This CDR3 is built from 15 residues. This CDR3 reads CASSEFASATYEQYV. The CDR3 DNA is TGTGCCAGCAGTGAATTTGCTAGCGCCACCTACGAGCAGTACGTC.

In its sample, this clonotype was seen many times. The chain couples TRBV24-1 to TRBJ2-1; D is perhaps TRBD1 or TRBD2 (6 bases each). V was trimmed by 6 bases and J by 3 bases, leaving 17 bases between them. The CDR3 length is 16 residues. Germline V gene data show CDR1 as KGHDR and CDR2 as SFDVKD. CDR3 in amino acids: CATSPGRGVFYNEQFF. CDR3 bases: TGTGCCACCAGTCCCGGTAGGGGGGTTTTCTACAATGAGCAGTTCTTC.

In its sample, this clonotype was seen a few times. The chain carries TRBV20-1 and TRBJ1-2; D is uncertain. V lost 2 bases and J lost 0, with 7 bases in between. Germline lookup yields CDR1 DFQATT and CDR2 SNEGSKA (reference sequence). The CDR3 extends over 13 amino acids. The CDR3 region is CSARTTANYGYTF. The CDR3 region has the DNA TGCAGTGCTAGAACTACAGCTAACTATGGCTACACCTTC.

This clonotype was seen a handful of times. The chain is built from TRBV7-9 and TRBJ1-4, with 11 bases lining up with TRBD1. The CDR3 is made up of 15 amino acids. Germline CDR1 reads SEHNR; CDR2 reads FQNEAQ (reference sequence). V dropped 4 bases and J dropped 5; count of bases not matched to a gene: 3. The CDR3 sequence: CASSSRTGGNEKLFF. Written as DNA, the CDR3 is TGTGCCAGCAGCTCCCGGACAGGGGGCAATGAAAAACTGTTTTTT.

This clonotype was seen only a few times. The chain is built from TRBV5-1 and TRBJ2-1, with D perhaps matching TRBD1 (6 bases). CDR3 size: 13 residues. Germline V gene sequence: CDR1 SGHRS, CDR2 YFSETQ. The V end lost 4 bases, the J end lost 8 bases, and 13 bases lay between the germline ends. DNA of the CDR3: TGCGCCAGCAGCCAAGGTACAGGGTATGAGCAGTTCTTC. Translated, it gives CASSQGTGYEQFF.

This clonotype was recorded at least ten times. This CDR3 is CASSSGLAGGIDTQYF. The CDR3 DNA reads TGTGCCAGCAGCTCGGGACTAGCGGGAGGAATAGATACGCAGTATTTT. The chain joins TRBV7-9 to TRBJ2-3; 15 positions match TRBD2. This CDR3 contains 16 residues. V was clipped by 4 bases and J by 5 bases; unmatched bases: 4. The V gene's germline CDR1 is SEHNR and CDR2 FQNEAQ (reference sequence).

The V gene is TRBV5-1, the J gene TRBJ2-7, with D perhaps TRBD2 (5 bases). This CDR3 has 17 amino acids. V gave up 5 bases and J gave up 3 bases, with 24 bases separating them. Per germline, CDR1 SGHRS and CDR2 YFSETQ. CDR3 in amino acids: CASRMGWGDQRDYEQYF. The CDR3 DNA reads TGCGCCAGCAGGATGGGGTGGGGAGACCAGAGGGACTACGAGCAGTACTTC.

The chain joins TRBV6-1 to TRBJ2-5; the match to TRBD2 covers 7 bases. The CDR3 contains 14 residues. The germline CDR1 and CDR2 sequences are MNHNS and SASEGT. Trimming removed 7 bases from V and 2 bases from J; junction bases left unmatched: 7. The CDR3 nucleotides read TGTGCCAGCAATATGGGGGGAGGGCAAGAGACCCAGTACTTC. It yields the protein CASNMGGGQETQYF.

J is TRBJ2-6 and V is TRBV7-2, with D unresolved. The CDR3 covers 16 residues. Trimming took off 0 bases at V and 1 base at J, with 7 bases between the two ends. The V gene's germline CDR1 is SGHTA and CDR2 FQGNSA. As DNA, the CDR3 is TGTGCCAGCAGCTTAGCCATTGTGTCTGGGGCCAACGTCCTGACTTTC. This sequence encodes CASSLAIVSGANVLTF.

This clonotype came up a few times. V and J are TRBV12-3 or TRBV12-4 and TRBJ2-2, with 7 positions matching TRBD1. The junction had 8 bases not matched to a gene; V was cut back by 8 bases and J by 2 bases. The CDR3 is 15 residues long. This CDR3 is CASSGQVINTGELFF. CDR3 nucleotides: TGTGCCAGCTCCGGACAGGTGATCAACACCGGGGAGCTGTTTTTT.

This rearrangement joins TRBV7-2 to TRBJ1-1, with 7 bases aligning to TRBD1. The V and J ends lost 1 base and 1 base, in that order; junction bases with no gene match: 3. CDR1 and CDR2 (germline): SGHTA, FQGNSA. The CDR3 runs to 15 residues. The CDR3 nucleotides are TGTGCCAGCAGCTTAGGGGACAGCCGGAACACTGAAGCTTTCTTT. This sequence encodes CASSLGDSRNTEAFF. The entire variable domain, with the rest obtained from reference TRBV7-2 and TRBJ1-1, is as follows: GAGVSQSPSNKVTEKGKDVELRCDPISGHTALYWYRQSLGQGLEFLIYFQGNSAPDKSGLPSDRFSAERTGGSVSTLTIQRTQQEDSAVYLCASSLGDSRNTEAFFGQGTRLTVV.

V usage is TRBV11-2 and J usage is TRBJ1-3; D gene ambiguous. This CDR3 comprises 17 residues. Germline CDR1 and CDR2: SGHAT and FQNNGV. Deletions cut 5 bases from V and 4 bases from J, with 21 bases between. Here the CDR3 DNA reads TGTGCCAGCAGCCTGGACTACCCGAGCTCAAGGGGAAACACCATATATTTT. Translated: CASSLDYPSSRGNTIYF.

This clonotype has more than one count but fewer than ten. CDR3 DNA: TGCGCCAGCAGCTCCCATCCGCGAGGTGGCAATGAGCAGTTCTTC. It specifies CASSSHPRGGNEQFF. The chain joins TRBV5-1 to TRBJ2-1; D is undetermined. CDR3 length equals 15 residues. Trimming removed 3 bases at V and 6 bases at J, with 16 bases between. Germline CDR1 is SGHRS and CDR2 is YFSETQ. The entire variable domain, with the rest obtained from reference TRBV5-1 and TRBJ2-1, is as follows: KAGVTQTPRYLIKTRGQQVTLSCSPISGHRSVSWYQQTPGQGLQFLFEYFSETQRNKGNFPGRFSGRQFSNSRSEMNVSTLELGDSALYLCASSSHPRGGNEQFFGPGTRLTVL.

CDR3 nucleotide sequence: TGCGCCAGCAGCTTGGAGGGGATTGGGTCACCCCTCCACTTT. This gives the protein CASSLEGIGSPLHF. The chain employs TRBV5-1 and TRBJ1-6; TRBD1 is a possible D gene (5 bases). The V gene's germline CDR1 is SGHRS and CDR2 YFSETQ. This CDR3 region has 14 residues. V lost 0 bases, J lost 10 bases, and 11 bases lay in between.

This clonotype was found a few times. The chain has TRBV6-2 or TRBV6-3 and TRBJ2-2; no clear D. The CDR3 has 18 amino acids. CDR1 MNHEY and CDR2 SVGEGT come from the germline V gene. Trimming cost V 8 bases and J 0 bases, with 22 bases left between them. The CDR3 region is CASDTPFYGLPNTGELFF. DNA for the CDR3: TGTGCCAGCGACACCCCTTTCTACGGGCTACCGAACACCGGGGAGCTGTTTTTT.

The chain is built from TRBV4-2 and TRBJ1-5, with D possibly being TRBD1 (6 bases). Between the trimmed V and J ends, which lost 1 base and 0 bases, there was a span of 10 bases. The CDR3 extends over 16 amino acids. Germline V gives CDR1 LGHNA, CDR2 YNFKEQ. The CDR3 sequence is CASSQVQGYSNQPQHF. CDR3 bases: TGTGCCAGCAGCCAAGTACAGGGATATAGCAATCAGCCCCAGCATTTT.

The genes are TRBV29-1 and TRBJ2-5; 9 nucleotides align to TRBD1. Germline-derived CDR1 and CDR2 are SQVTM and ANQGSEA. The CDR3 has 15 amino acids. Trimming took 5 bases from V and 5 from J; bases not matched to a gene: 12. The DNA for the CDR3 is TGCAGCGTTCTACCCCGGACAGGGGCAGGTGAGACCCAGTACTTC. This sequence encodes CSVLPRTGAGETQYF.

This clonotype was counted at least ten times. The gene calls are TRBV11-2 and TRBJ2-1; 9 bases fit TRBD1. Trimming cost V 3 bases and J 8 bases; bases outside gene matches: 17. CDR1 is SGHAT, CDR2 FQNNGV, per germline. The CDR3 length is 18 residues. The CDR3 region has the DNA TGTGCCAGCAGCTTGGAAATACCAGGGACAGGGTTTTGGTATGAGCAGTTCTTC. Translation: CASSLEIPGTGFWYEQFF. The full variable domain, in which reference TRBV11-2 and TRBJ2-1 provide the parts outside the CDR3, is EAGVAQSPRYKIIEKRQSVAFWCNPISGHATLYWYQQILGQGPKLLIQFQNNGVVDDSQLPKDRFSAERLKGVDSTLKIQPAKLEDSAVYLCASSLEIPGTGFWYEQFFGPGTRLTVL.

This clonotype was detected a few times. This chain connects TRBV5-1 to TRBJ1-1; the D is unclear. The CDR3 loop spans 14 amino acids. CDR1 SGHRS and CDR2 YFSETQ come from the germline V gene. V was shortened by 3 bases and J by 1 base, with 10 bases between the two germline ends. The CDR3 sequence: CASSWYSENTEAFF. DNA for the CDR3: TGCGCCAGCAGCTGGTACTCAGAGAACACTGAAGCTTTCTTT.

This clonotype appeared a few times. The chain links TRBV4-2 to TRBJ2-7, with D tentatively TRBD2 (6 bases). Trimming removed 0 bases from V and 2 bases from J, with 14 bases in between. Germline CDR1 is LGHNA and CDR2 is YNFKEQ. The CDR3 loop spans 16 amino acids. The CDR3 DNA follows: TGTGCCAGCAGCCAAGAGGCGGGATCCCCTCCCTACGAGCAGTACTTC. This gives the protein CASSQEAGSPPYEQYF.

This clonotype appeared a few times. The CDR3 reads CSVVTGGNQPQHF. In DNA form, the CDR3 reads TGCAGCGTTGTCACAGGGGGCAATCAGCCCCAGCATTTT. The chain employs TRBV29-1 and TRBJ1-5; TRBD1 matches at 7 bases. Losses at the gene ends were 4 bases for V and 2 bases for J; bases not matched to a gene: 2. The CDR3 extends over 13 amino acids. From germline, CDR1 is SQVTM and CDR2 ANQGSEA.

This clonotype was seen more than once but under ten times. The chain joins TRBV7-9 to TRBJ1-2; 8 bases line up with TRBD1. Germline trimming cut 0 bases from V and 8 bases from J; bases unmatched to any gene: 11. CDR1 is SEHNR, CDR2 FQNEAQ, per germline (reference sequence). The CDR3 has 16 amino acids. DNA of the CDR3: TGTGCCAGCAGCTTAGCCCACCTCGACAGGGGTTTAGGCTACACCTTC. It translates to CASSLAHLDRGLGYTF. Variable domain in full (rest from reference TRBV7-9 and TRBJ1-2): DTGVSQNPRHKITKRGQNVTFRCDPISEHNRLYWYRQTLGQGPEFLTYFQNEAQLEKSRLLSDRFSAERPKGSFSTLEIQRTEQGDSAMYLCASSLAHLDRGLGYTFGSGTRLTVV.